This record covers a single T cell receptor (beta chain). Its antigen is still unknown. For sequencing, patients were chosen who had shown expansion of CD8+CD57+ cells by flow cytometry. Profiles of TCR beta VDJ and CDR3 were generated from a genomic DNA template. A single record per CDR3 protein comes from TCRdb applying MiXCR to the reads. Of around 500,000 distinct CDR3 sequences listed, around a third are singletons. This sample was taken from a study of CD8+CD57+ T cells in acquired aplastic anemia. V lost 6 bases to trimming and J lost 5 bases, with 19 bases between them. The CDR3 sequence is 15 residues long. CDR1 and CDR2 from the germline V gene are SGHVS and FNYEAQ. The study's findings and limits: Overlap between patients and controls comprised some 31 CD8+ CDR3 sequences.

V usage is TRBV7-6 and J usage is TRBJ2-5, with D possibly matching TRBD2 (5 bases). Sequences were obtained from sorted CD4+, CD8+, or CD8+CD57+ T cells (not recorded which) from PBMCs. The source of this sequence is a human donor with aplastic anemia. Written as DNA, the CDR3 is TGTGCCAGCAGTTTGGTTATAGCGCTCCGGGAGACCCAGTACTTC. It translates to CASSLVIALRETQYF.